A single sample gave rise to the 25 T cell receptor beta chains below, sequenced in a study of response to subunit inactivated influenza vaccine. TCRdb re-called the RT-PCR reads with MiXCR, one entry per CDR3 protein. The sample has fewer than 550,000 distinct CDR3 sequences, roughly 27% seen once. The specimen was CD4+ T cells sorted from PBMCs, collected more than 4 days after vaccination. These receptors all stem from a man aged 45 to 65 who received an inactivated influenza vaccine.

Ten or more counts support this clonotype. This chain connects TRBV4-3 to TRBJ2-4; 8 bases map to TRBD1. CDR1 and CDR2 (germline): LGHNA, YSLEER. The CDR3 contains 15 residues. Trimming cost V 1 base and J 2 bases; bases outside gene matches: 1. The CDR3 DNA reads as TGCGCCAGCAGCCAAGGACAGGGGCCCAAAAACATTCAGTACTTC. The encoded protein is CASSQGQGPKNIQYF.

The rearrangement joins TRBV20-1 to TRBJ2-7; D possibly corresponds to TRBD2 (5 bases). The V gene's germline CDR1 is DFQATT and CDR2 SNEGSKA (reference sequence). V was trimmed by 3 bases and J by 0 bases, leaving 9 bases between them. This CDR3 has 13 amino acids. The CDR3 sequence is CSAREAFSYEQYF. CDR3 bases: TGCAGTGCTAGGGAGGCGTTCTCCTACGAGCAGTACTTC.

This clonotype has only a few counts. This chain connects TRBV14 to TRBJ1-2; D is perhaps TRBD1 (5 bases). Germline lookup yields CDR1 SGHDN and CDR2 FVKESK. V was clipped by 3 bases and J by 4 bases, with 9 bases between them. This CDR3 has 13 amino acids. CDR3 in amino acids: CASSHQGVYGYTF. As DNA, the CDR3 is TGTGCCAGCAGCCATCAAGGGGTCTATGGCTACACCTTC.

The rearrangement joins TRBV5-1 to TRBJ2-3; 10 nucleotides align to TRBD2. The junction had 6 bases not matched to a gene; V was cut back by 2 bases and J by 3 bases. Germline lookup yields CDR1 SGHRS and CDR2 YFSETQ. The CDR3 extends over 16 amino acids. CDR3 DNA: TGCGCCAGCAGCTTAACTAGCGGGAAGGGTACAGATACGCAGTATTTT. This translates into CASSLTSGKGTDTQYF.

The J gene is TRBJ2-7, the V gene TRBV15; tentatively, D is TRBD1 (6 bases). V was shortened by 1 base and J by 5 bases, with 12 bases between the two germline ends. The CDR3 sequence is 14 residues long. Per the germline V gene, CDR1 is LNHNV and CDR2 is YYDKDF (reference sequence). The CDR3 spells CATSRAPGVDEQYF. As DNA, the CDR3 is TGTGCCACCAGCAGAGCCCCAGGGGTTGACGAGCAGTACTTC.

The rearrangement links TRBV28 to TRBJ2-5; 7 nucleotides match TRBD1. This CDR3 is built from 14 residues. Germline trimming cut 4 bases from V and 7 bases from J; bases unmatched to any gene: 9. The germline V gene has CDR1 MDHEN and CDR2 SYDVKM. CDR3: CASSSRRQGGTQYF. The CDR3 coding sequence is TGTGCCAGCAGTTCCCGAAGACAGGGTGGGACCCAGTACTTC.

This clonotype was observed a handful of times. DNA of the CDR3: TGTGCCAGCAGCCAAGACAGTTACTATGGCTACACCTTC. This sequence encodes CASSQDSYYGYTF. V is TRBV9 and J is TRBJ1-2; D is perhaps TRBD1 (5 bases). V lost 4 bases to trimming and J lost 3 bases, with 10 bases between them. The CDR3 runs to 13 residues. CDR1 SGDLS and CDR2 YYNGEE come from the germline V gene.

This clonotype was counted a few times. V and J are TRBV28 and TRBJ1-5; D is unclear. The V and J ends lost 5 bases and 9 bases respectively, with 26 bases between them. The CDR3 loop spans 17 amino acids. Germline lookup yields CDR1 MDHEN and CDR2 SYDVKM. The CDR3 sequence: CASSLGRMEIPSSPQHF. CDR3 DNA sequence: TGTGCCAGCAGTCTTGGGAGGATGGAGATCCCATCATCGCCCCAGCATTTT.

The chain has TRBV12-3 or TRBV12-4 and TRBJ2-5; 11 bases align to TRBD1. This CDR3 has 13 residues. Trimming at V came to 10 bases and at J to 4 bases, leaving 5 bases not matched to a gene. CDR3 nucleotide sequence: TGTGCCACCACCGGGACAGGGGGAGAGACCCAGTACTTC. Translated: CATTGTGGETQYF.

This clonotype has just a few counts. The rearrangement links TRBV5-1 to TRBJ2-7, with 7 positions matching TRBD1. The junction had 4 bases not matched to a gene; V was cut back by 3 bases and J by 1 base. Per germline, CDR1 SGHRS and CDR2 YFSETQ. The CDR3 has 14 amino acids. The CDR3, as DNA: TGCGCCAGCAGCTACCGGACAGGTTCCTACGAGCAGTACTTC. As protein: CASSYRTGSYEQYF.

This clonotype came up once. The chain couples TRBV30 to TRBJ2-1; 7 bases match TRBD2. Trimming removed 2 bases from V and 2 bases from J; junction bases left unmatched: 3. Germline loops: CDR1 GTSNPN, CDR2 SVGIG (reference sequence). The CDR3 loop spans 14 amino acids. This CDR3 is CAWSRGGTYNEQFF. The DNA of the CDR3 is TGTGCCTGGAGTCGCGGGGGAACCTACAATGAGCAGTTCTTC.

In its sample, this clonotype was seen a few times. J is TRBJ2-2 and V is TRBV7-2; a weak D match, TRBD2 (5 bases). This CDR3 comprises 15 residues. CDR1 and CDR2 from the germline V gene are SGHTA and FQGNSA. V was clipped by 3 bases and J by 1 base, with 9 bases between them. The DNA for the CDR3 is TGTGCCAGCAGCTTTTTACGGGGGAACACCGGGGAGCTGTTTTTT. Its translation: CASSFLRGNTGELFF.

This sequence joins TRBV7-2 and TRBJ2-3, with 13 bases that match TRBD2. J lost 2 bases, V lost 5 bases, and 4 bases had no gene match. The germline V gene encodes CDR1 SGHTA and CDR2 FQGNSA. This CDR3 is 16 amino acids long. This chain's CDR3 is CASSLGLAGATDTQYF. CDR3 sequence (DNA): TGTGCCAGCAGCCTAGGACTAGCGGGGGCCACAGATACGCAGTATTTT.

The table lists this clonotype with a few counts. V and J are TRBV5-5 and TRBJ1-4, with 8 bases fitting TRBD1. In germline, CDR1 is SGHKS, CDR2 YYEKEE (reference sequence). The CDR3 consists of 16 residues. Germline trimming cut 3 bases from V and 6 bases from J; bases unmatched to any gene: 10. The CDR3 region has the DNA TGTGCCAGCAGCTGGGGGTGGTCAGGGGGCCATGAAAAACTGTTTTTT. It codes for CASSWGWSGGHEKLFF. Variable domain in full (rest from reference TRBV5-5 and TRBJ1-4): DAGVTQSPTHLIKTRGQQVTLRCSPISGHKSVSWYQQVLGQGPQFIFQYYEKEERGRGNFPDRFSARQFPNYSSELNVNALLLGDSALYLCASSWGWSGGHEKLFFGSGTQLSVL.

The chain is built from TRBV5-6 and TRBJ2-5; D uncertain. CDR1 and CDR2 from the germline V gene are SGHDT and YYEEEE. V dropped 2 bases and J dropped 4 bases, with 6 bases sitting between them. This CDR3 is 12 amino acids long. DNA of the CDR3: TGTGCCAGCAGCTTCGCTTCAGAGACCCAGTACTTC. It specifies CASSFASETQYF.

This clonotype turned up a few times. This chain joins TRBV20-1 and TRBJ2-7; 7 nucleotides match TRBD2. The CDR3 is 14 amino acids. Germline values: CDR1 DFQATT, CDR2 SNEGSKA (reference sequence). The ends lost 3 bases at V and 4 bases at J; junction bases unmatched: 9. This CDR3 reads CSASLGAGLYEQYF. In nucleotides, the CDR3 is TGCAGTGCTAGTTTGGGAGCGGGATTGTACGAGCAGTACTTC.

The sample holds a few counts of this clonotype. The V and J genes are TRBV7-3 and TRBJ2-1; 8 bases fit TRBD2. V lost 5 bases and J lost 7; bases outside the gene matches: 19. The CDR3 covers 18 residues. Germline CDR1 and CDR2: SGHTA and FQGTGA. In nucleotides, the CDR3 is TGTGCCAGCAGCCTAGGGGGAGGGATAGCGGGATCGGAAAATGAGCAGTTCTTC. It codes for CASSLGGGIAGSENEQFF.

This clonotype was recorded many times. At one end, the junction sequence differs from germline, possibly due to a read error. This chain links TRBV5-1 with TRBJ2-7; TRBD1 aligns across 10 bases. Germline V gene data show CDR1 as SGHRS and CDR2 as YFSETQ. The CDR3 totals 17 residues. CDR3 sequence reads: CASRLAPGQGFAYEQYF. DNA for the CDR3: TGCGCCAGCAGGTTGGCACCGGGACAGGGGTTTGCCTACGAGCAGTACTTC.

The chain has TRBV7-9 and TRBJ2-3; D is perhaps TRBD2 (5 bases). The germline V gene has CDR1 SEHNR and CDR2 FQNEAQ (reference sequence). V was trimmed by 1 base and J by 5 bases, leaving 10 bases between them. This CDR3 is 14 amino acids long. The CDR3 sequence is CASSLVRGQDTQYF. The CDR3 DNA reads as TGTGCCAGCAGCTTAGTCAGAGGGCAAGATACGCAGTATTTT.

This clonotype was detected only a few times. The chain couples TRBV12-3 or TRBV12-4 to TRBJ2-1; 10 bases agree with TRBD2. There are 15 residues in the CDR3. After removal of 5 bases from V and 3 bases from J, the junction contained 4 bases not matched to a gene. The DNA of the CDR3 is TGTGCCAGCAGTCCACTAGCGGGGAACTACAATGAGCAGTTCTTC. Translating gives CASSPLAGNYNEQFF.

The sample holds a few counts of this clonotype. CDR3 DNA sequence: TGTGCCACCGACCGGGATAGCAATCAGCCCCAGCATTTT. As protein: CATDRDSNQPQHF. The gene calls are TRBV28 and TRBJ1-5; D is uncertain. Germline V gene data show CDR1 as MDHEN and CDR2 as SYDVKM. V lost 10 bases and J lost 0, with 10 bases in between. The CDR3 covers 13 residues.

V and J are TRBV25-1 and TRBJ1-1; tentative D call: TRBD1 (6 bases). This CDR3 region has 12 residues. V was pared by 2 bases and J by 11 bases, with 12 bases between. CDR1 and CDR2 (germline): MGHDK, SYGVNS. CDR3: CASSERGALAFF. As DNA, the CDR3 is TGTGCCAGCAGTGAAAGGGGGGCGCTGGCTTTCTTT.

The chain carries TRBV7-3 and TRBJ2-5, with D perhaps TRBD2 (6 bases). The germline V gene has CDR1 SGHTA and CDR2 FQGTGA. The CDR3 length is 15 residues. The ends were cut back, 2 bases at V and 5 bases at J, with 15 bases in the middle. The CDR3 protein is CASSLGTHGWETQYF. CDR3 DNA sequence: TGTGCCAGCAGCTTAGGGACTCACGGATGGGAGACCCAGTACTTC.

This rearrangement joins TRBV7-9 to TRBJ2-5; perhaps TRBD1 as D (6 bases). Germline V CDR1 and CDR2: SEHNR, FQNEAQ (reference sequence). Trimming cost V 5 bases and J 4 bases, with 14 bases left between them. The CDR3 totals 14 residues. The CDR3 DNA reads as TGTGCCAGCAGCCACAGGGTTAGGAGAGAGACCCAGTACTTC. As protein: CASSHRVRRETQYF.

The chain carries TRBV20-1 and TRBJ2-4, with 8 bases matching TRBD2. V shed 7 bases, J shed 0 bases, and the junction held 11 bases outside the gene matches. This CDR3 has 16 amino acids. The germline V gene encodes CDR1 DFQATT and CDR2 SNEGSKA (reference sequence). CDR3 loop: CSGHREGTRAKNIQYF. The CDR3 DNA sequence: TGCAGTGGGCACAGGGAGGGGACTAGAGCCAAAAACATTCAGTACTTC.